The rows below give T cell receptor beta chains drawn from one sample of a study of blood T cell repertoires in COVID-19. Produced via immunoSEQ multiplex PCR; TCRdb's table is partial and in-frame only. This sample has about 82,000 clones, with less than 85% found just once. Sequencing was carried out using peripheral blood. The receptors shown here come from a human donor with acute or convalescent COVID-19. The donor label of this sample is uncertain. Both conserved end residues are part of each CDR3. The order of the fields is CDR3 protein, V gene, J gene, CDR3 length.

CDR3: CASNPVGGQTIETQYF
V: TRBV19
J: TRBJ2-5
length: 16

CDR3: CASYLRGNSPLHF
V: TRBV2
J: TRBJ1-6
length: 13

CDR3: CASSPRQGGNSPLHF
V: TRBV18
J: TRBJ1-6
length: 15

CDR3: CASSSPAGETDTEAFF
V: TRBV5-4
J: TRBJ1-1
length: 16

CDR3: CASSLEWGRGDQPQHF
V: TRBV7-2
J: TRBJ1-5
length: 16

CDR3: CASSESAGVYNEQFF
V: TRBV2
J: TRBJ2-1
length: 15

CDR3: CASSEKIGGQVGYTF
V: TRBV10-2
J: TRBJ1-2
length: 15

CDR3: CASGRGGFVAYEQYF
V: TRBV5-1
J: TRBJ2-7
length: 15

CDR3: CASRGGWVTDTQYF
V: TRBV5-1
J: TRBJ2-3
length: 14

CDR3: CASSPFPGGGSYEQYF
V: TRBV7-9
J: TRBJ2-7
length: 16

CDR3: CASSQRTGANQPQHF
V: TRBV14
J: TRBJ1-5
length: 15

CDR3: CASSQTWGVTEAFF
V: TRBV5-8
J: TRBJ1-1
length: 14

CDR3: CAWSVPTGKKPQHF
V: TRBV30
J: TRBJ1-5
length: 14

CDR3: CASSVATRGNEQFF
V: TRBV9
J: TRBJ2-1
length: 14

CDR3: CASRKTSYGYTF
V: TRBV28
J: TRBJ1-2
length: 12

CDR3: CASSPWTSGTNTGELFF
V: TRBV3-1/TRBV3-2
J: TRBJ2-2
length: 17

CDR3: CASSYRGQGAINQPQHF
V: TRBV6-2/TRBV6-3
J: TRBJ1-5
length: 17

CDR3: CASSPSGTSNGYTF
V: TRBV7-9
J: TRBJ1-2
length: 14

CDR3: CASSESTGGWGNTIYF
V: TRBV25-1
J: TRBJ1-3
length: 16

CDR3: CASSKSGGGNTIYF
V: TRBV19
J: TRBJ1-3
length: 14

CDR3: CASSPKGGAGANVLTF
V: TRBV7-3
J: TRBJ2-6
length: 16

CDR3: CASRLRTGWESYEQYF
V: TRBV4-3
J: TRBJ2-7
length: 16

CDR3: CASSKSGGRDGYTF
V: TRBV25-1
J: TRBJ1-2
length: 14

CDR3: CASSATGDRHSNQPQHF
V: TRBV2
J: TRBJ1-5
length: 17

CDR3: CASSPEGDRAPDTQYF
V: TRBV9
J: TRBJ2-3
length: 16

CDR3: CASSPPDKRDEQFF
V: TRBV18
J: TRBJ2-1
length: 14

CDR3: CSIYRGGEDTQYF
V: TRBV29-1
J: TRBJ2-3
length: 13

CDR3: CASSLSPVGNEQFF
V: TRBV9
J: TRBJ2-1
length: 14

CDR3: CASSRGDQPQHF
V: TRBV25-1
J: TRBJ1-5
length: 12

CDR3: CASTPGDNEQFF
V: TRBV5-4
J: TRBJ2-1
length: 12

CDR3: CASSIGADQPQHF
V: TRBV19
J: TRBJ1-5
length: 13

CDR3: CASSATSGGAGYNEQFF
V: TRBV7-2
J: TRBJ2-1
length: 17

CDR3: CASSLAYSSPLLRNYGYTF
V: TRBV7-2
J: TRBJ1-2
length: 19

CDR3: CASSELNVSGEKLFF
V: TRBV2
J: TRBJ1-4
length: 15

CDR3: CASSLNGGLRQETQYF
V: TRBV5-1
J: TRBJ2-5
length: 16

CDR3: CASSPDRSAGGYTF
V: TRBV18
J: TRBJ1-2
length: 14

CDR3: CASSVEGTGFYNEQFF
V: TRBV9
J: TRBJ2-1
length: 16

CDR3: CASSLSGQGRMYTF
V: TRBV7-2
J: TRBJ1-2
length: 14

CDR3: CAWSPRDRGDNYGYTF
V: TRBV30
J: TRBJ1-2
length: 16

CDR3: CASSQGHGQGEGYTF
V: TRBV4-1
J: TRBJ1-2
length: 15

CDR3: CASSLYVADSYEQYF
V: TRBV28
J: TRBJ2-7
length: 15

CDR3: CSVARRDIDFQLAKNIQYF
V: TRBV29-1
J: TRBJ2-4
length: 19

CDR3: CASSTRSGLAGAEQYF
V: TRBV16
J: TRBJ2-7
length: 16

CDR3: CASSQGGLAGGLGKNIQYF
V: TRBV4-2
J: TRBJ2-4
length: 19

CDR3: CASSPLAGNYGYTF
V: TRBV18
J: TRBJ1-2
length: 14